These 19 T cell receptor beta chains were all obtained from the same sample, sequenced in a study of blood T cell repertoires in COVID-19. Using immunoSEQ multiplex PCR, the repertoire was profiled, and TCRdb retains in-frame clones only, with some absent. The sample holds a few hundred thousand clones, approximately 90% seen once. Sequencing used peripheral blood. The origin of the receptors is a woman between 18 and 30 years old who had recovered from COVID-19.

The gene calls are TRBV27 and TRBJ2-1, with 8 positions matching TRBD1. There are 16 residues in the CDR3. Germline V gives CDR1 MNHEY, CDR2 SMNVEV (reference sequence). V lost 8 bases, J lost 4 bases, and 13 bases stayed unmatched. The CDR3 DNA sequence: TGTGCCAGCTCCCCATCAGGGGGCATTACGTACAATGAGCAGTTCTTC. It codes for CASSPSGGITYNEQFF.

V is TRBV4-2 and J is TRBJ2-5; D possibly corresponds to TRBD2 (5 bases). The CDR3 sequence is 15 residues long. Germline CDR1 LGHNA, CDR2 YNFKEQ. Trimming removed 0 bases at V and 0 bases at J, with 8 bases between. This chain's CDR3 is CASSQEILDQETQYF. CDR3 nucleotide sequence: TGTGCCAGCAGCCAAGAGATACTAGACCAAGAGACCCAGTACTTC.

The chain carries TRBV7-2 and TRBJ2-2; no clear D. Germline lookup yields CDR1 SGHTA and CDR2 FQGNSA. Trimming cost V 2 bases and J 10 bases, with 11 bases left between them. The CDR3 has 13 amino acids. This chain's CDR3 is CASSLRRSVELFF. The CDR3 DNA sequence: TGTGCCAGCAGCTTACGGCGGTCTGTGGAGCTGTTTTTT.

The gene calls are TRBV6-2 or TRBV6-3 and TRBJ2-7, with 9 bases matching TRBD2. CDR3 length equals 18 residues. Germline V gene lookup returns CDR1 MNHEY and CDR2 SVGEGT. V lost 1 base to trimming and J lost 6 bases; unmatched junction nucleotides: 16. DNA for the CDR3: TGTGCCAGCAGTTACTTACCTAGCGGGATACTAAGTGGGCTCGAGCAGTACTTC. This codes for CASSYLPSGILSGLEQYF.

J is TRBJ2-1 and V is TRBV4-3, with TRBD2 matching over 7 bases. This CDR3 has 16 residues. V dropped 0 bases and J dropped 2; count of bases not matched to a gene: 4. From germline, CDR1 is LGHNA and CDR2 YSLEER. The CDR3 spells CASSQDKAGAYNEQFF. The CDR3 coding sequence is TGCGCCAGCAGCCAAGATAAGGCGGGAGCCTACAATGAGCAGTTCTTC.

This chain uses TRBV11-2 with TRBJ2-3; TRBD2 matches 9 bases. Germline V gene sequence: CDR1 SGHAT, CDR2 FQNNGV. The CDR3 consists of 17 residues. Trimming cost V 1 base and J 5 bases; bases outside gene matches: 10. In nucleotides, the CDR3 is TGTGCCAGCAGCTTAGGAATCGCGGGAGGGCCGGTAGATACGCAGTATTTT. Its protein is CASSLGIAGGPVDTQYF.

The chain combines TRBV6-1 with TRBJ2-7, with 9 bases identical to TRBD2. Trimming cost V 8 bases and J 0 bases; bases outside gene matches: 5. Germline lookup yields CDR1 MNHNS and CDR2 SASEGT. The CDR3 covers 14 residues. The CDR3 coding sequence is TGTGCCAGCTCTGCGGGAGGGCGCTCCTACGAGCAGTACTTC. Encoded protein: CASSAGGRSYEQYF.

The genes are TRBV12-3 or TRBV12-4 and TRBJ1-1; possibly TRBD1 for D (6 bases). With 1 base removed from V and 8 bases from J, the gap between germline ends came to 11 bases. This CDR3 is 13 amino acids long. CDR3 amino acids: CASSLGTGREAFF. The CDR3 nucleotides are TGTGCCAGCAGTTTAGGAACAGGGAGAGAAGCTTTCTTT.

V and J are TRBV9 and TRBJ2-5; no clear D. V was shortened by 1 base and J by 5 bases, with 9 bases between the two germline ends. Germline V lookup: CDR1 SGDLS, CDR2 YYNGEE. The CDR3 sequence is 13 residues long. The CDR3 is CASSVFSGETQYF. As DNA, the CDR3 is TGTGCCAGCAGCGTATTTTCCGGGGAGACCCAGTACTTC.

This clone was picked up a small number of times. The chain combines TRBV6-2 or TRBV6-3 with TRBJ1-1; 9 bases match TRBD1. Germline CDR1 MNHEY, CDR2 SVGEGT. Trimming cost V 0 bases and J 6 bases; bases outside gene matches: 8. The CDR3 is made up of 16 amino acids. CDR3 nucleotides: TGTGCCAGCAGTTACTCGAGAAACAGGGGGCGACCTGAAGCTTTCTTT. It translates to CASSYSRNRGRPEAFF.

CDR3 in amino acids: CASSSPGGGRGTGELFF. The CDR3 DNA sequence: TGTGCCAGCAGCTCCCCAGGAGGGGGCAGGGGGACCGGGGAGCTGTTTTTT. This chain links TRBV7-6 with TRBJ2-2; D may be TRBD1 (7 bases). Germline lookup yields CDR1 SGHVS and CDR2 FNYEAQ. The CDR3 is made up of 17 amino acids. Trimming took off 4 bases at V and 5 bases at J, with 20 bases between the two ends.

This chain uses TRBV7-2 with TRBJ2-5, with TRBD1 as a possible D gene (5 bases). V lost 4 bases to trimming and J lost 5 bases, with 14 bases between them. This CDR3 is 14 amino acids long. Germline V gene data show CDR1 as SGHTA and CDR2 as FQGNSA. In DNA form, the CDR3 reads TGTGCCAGCAGCTATACCAGGGATTCGGAGACCCAGTACTTC. This sequence encodes CASSYTRDSETQYF.

The chain links TRBV12-3 or TRBV12-4 to TRBJ2-7; TRBD1 is a possible D gene (5 bases). The ends were cut back, 6 bases at V and 5 bases at J, with 11 bases in the middle. The CDR3 covers 12 residues. CDR3 in amino acids: CASRRGGNEQYF. As DNA, the CDR3 is TGTGCCAGCAGAAGGGGCGGAAACGAGCAGTACTTC.

The V call is TRBV25-1, the J call TRBJ2-1; 8 bases fit TRBD1. CDR3 length: 14 residues. V trimming: 9 bases; J trimming: 8 bases; junction bases outside the gene matches: 12. Germline V CDR1 and CDR2: MGHDK, SYGVNS. Here the CDR3 reads CASTGTGGRYEQFF. CDR3 DNA: TGTGCCAGTACCGGGACAGGAGGACGGTATGAGCAGTTCTTC. Full variable domain (outside the CDR3, taken from reference TRBV25-1 and TRBJ2-1): EADIYQTPRYLVIGTGKKITLECSQTMGHDKMYWYQQDPGMELHLIHYSYGVNSTEKGDLSSESTVSRIRTEHFPLTLESARPSHTSQYLCASTGTGGRYEQFFGPGTRLTVL.

The chain employs TRBV27 and TRBJ2-1; 8 bases align to TRBD2. This CDR3 has 16 residues. From germline, CDR1 is MNHEY and CDR2 SMNVEV (reference sequence). Losses at the gene ends were 4 bases for V and 5 bases for J; bases not matched to a gene: 10. The CDR3 spells CASSSPGLGGDNEQFF. The CDR3 nucleotides read TGTGCCAGCAGTTCACCGGGACTAGGTGGGGACAATGAGCAGTTCTTC.

The rearrangement joins TRBV6-1 to TRBJ1-5; the D is unclear. V lost 2 bases and J 0 bases, leaving 11 bases between the germline ends. The CDR3 sequence is 16 residues long. Germline assignment: CDR1 MNHNS and CDR2 SASEGT. The DNA for the CDR3 is TGTGCCAGCAGTGAATGGCCAGAATATAGCAATCAGCCCCAGCATTTT. Protein product: CASSEWPEYSNQPQHF.

There are a few counts of this clone. The chain combines TRBV4-2 with TRBJ1-1, with TRBD1 identical over 11 bases. The V and J ends lost 4 bases and 8 bases, in that order; junction bases with no gene match: 12. This CDR3 region has 16 residues. Germline-derived CDR1 and CDR2 are LGHNA and YNFKEQ. This chain's CDR3 is CASSPKSGQGAREAFF. CDR3 DNA: TGTGCCAGCAGCCCCAAATCAGGACAGGGGGCGAGGGAAGCTTTCTTT.

V is TRBV18 and J is TRBJ1-3; the match to TRBD1 covers 7 bases. V gave up 6 bases and J gave up 0 bases; unmatched junction bases: 8. The CDR3 totals 16 residues. Germline V gene lookup returns CDR1 KGHSH and CDR2 LQKENI. This chain's CDR3 is CASSTGQPSSGNTIYF. CDR3 nucleotides: TGTGCCAGCTCCACGGGACAGCCGTCCTCTGGAAACACCATATATTTT.

This chain joins TRBV6-5 and TRBJ1-2; 7 positions agree with TRBD1. Germline V gives CDR1 MNHEY, CDR2 SVGAGI. The V and J ends lost 6 bases and 3 bases, in that order; junction bases with no gene match: 7. The CDR3 spans 14 residues. The CDR3 is CASSGAQGDYGYTF. DNA for the CDR3: TGTGCCAGCAGCGGGGCGCAGGGGGACTATGGCTACACCTTC.